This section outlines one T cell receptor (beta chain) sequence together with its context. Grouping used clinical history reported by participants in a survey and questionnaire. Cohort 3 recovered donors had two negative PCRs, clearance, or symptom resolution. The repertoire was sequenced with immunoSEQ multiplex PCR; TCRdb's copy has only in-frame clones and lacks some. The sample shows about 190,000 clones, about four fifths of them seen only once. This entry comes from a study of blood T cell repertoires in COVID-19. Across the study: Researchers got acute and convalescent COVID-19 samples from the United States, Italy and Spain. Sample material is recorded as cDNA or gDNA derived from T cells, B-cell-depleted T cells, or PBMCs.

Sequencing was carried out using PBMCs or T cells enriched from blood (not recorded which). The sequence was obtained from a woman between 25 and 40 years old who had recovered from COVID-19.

This chain's CDR3 is CASSPRLAGGPYF. The CDR3 DNA reads as TGTGCCAGCAGCCCTCGACTAGCGGGGGGGCCGTATTTT. This chain uses TRBV7-2 with TRBJ2-3, with 14 bases fitting TRBD2. Unmatched junction bases numbered 6, after V lost 5 bases and J lost 14 bases. In germline, CDR1 is SGHTA, CDR2 FQGNSA. This CDR3 is 13 amino acids long.